This T cell receptor (beta chain) is drawn from a study of cytomegalovirus exposure and HLA in healthy donors. This clone was seen a handful of times. 60 Vbeta and 13 Jbeta primers were used in PCR. Clones were read by immunoSEQ multiplex PCR, and TCRdb kept only the in-frame ones, dropping some. This table has hundreds of thousands of clones, approximately 79% appearing once. The V and J ends lost 3 bases and 8 bases respectively, with 13 bases between them. The CDR3 runs 13 residues. The germline CDR1 and CDR2 sequences are SGHVS and FNYEAQ. The TCR comes from a male donor in good health and CMV-seronegative. Sequenced: PBMCs. The genes are TRBV7-6 and TRBJ1-2; D is possibly TRBD1 (5 bases). DNA of the CDR3: TGTGCCAGCAGCTTGATCGACAGCAGGGGCTACACCTTC. Amino acid sequence: CASSLIDSRGYTF.